The subject of this entry is one T cell receptor (beta chain). Sequenced by immunoSEQ multiplex PCR; TCRdb stores in-frame clones only, minus some. This table has tens of thousands of clones, about 88% appearing once. These data come from a study of control samples from healthy donors and cancer patients. Sequencing input: blood. This TCR was sampled from a woman in her seventies in good health.

The CDR3 is CASRRGTGEAFF. CDR3 nucleotides: TGTGCCAGCAGAAGGGGGACAGGCGAGGCTTTCTTT. The chain joins TRBV3-1 (or the pseudogene TRBV3-2) to TRBJ1-1; TRBD1 matches 8 bases. The CDR3 is 12 amino acids. In germline, CDR1 is LGHDT, CDR2 YNNKEL (reference sequence). V lost 6 bases, J lost 11 bases, and 8 bases stayed unmatched.